This record looks at one T cell receptor (beta chain) sequence and its context. V was trimmed by 6 bases and J by 4 bases, leaving 13 bases between them. CDR3 length: 13 amino acids. The data derive from a study of blood T cell repertoires in COVID-19. Study details: T cells, B-cell-depleted T cells, or PBMCs supplied cDNA or gDNA.

Generated by immunoSEQ multiplex PCR, the TCRdb table keeps only in-frame clones and is missing some. This table has about 130,000 clones, around three quarters appearing once. V usage is TRBV12-3 or TRBV12-4 and J usage is TRBJ2-7; perhaps TRBD1 as D (5 bases). The receptor's source is a human donor in a cohort sampled during active COVID-19. Specimen: peripheral blood. The CDR3 spells CASSWTLGYEQYF. The CDR3 DNA sequence: TGTGCCAGCAGCTGGACACTGGGATACGAGCAGTACTTC.